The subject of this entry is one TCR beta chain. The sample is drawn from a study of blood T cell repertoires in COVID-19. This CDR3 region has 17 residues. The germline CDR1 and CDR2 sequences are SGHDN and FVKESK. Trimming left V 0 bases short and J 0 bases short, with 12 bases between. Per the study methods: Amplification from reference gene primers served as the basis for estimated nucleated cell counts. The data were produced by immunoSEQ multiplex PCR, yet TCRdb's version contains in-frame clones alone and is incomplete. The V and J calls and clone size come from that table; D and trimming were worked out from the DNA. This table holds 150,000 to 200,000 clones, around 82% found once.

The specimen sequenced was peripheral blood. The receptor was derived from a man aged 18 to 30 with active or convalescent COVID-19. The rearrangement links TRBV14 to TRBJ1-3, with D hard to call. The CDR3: CASSQDFGQVSGNTIYF. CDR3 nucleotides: TGTGCCAGCAGCCAAGATTTTGGGCAGGTCTCTGGAAACACCATATATTTT.